This T cell receptor beta chain was sequenced in a study of T-cell memory formation after mild COVID-19. Study-level points and caveats: Whereas later expanders leaned CD4+, clones contracting day 15 to 85 showed a balanced CD4/CD8 makeup. Contracting CD4+ clones lay largely in CM and EM, with CD8+ ones residing in EMRA.

Employing constant-segment primers, 5'RACE generated TCR alpha and TCR beta cDNA libraries bearing sample barcodes and UMIs. MiXCR, run by TCRdb on the 5' RACE reads, gives a single entry per CDR3 protein. This sample has about 38,000 distinct CDR3 sequences, with 9.5% to 12% found just once. The CDR3 has 16 amino acids. The V and J ends lost 5 bases and 10 bases, in that order; junction bases with no gene match: 15. CDR1 is SEHNR and CDR2 is FQNEAQ in the germline V gene (reference sequence). As concerns this clonotype: Antigen unknown.

The origin of this receptor is a man aged 18 to 30 who had mild COVID-19 (a few samples of this study predate the infection). Cell type and time point are not known. Source material: PBMCs or a T cell subset sorted from them (not recorded which). The chain uses TRBV7-9 and TRBJ2-1, with TRBD2 matching over 9 bases. This CDR3 is CASSEGRGTSISEQFF. The CDR3 nucleotides read TGTGCCAGCAGCGAAGGTCGCGGGACTAGCATTTCGGAGCAGTTCTTC.